The present T cell receptor (beta chain) was sequenced within a study of cytomegalovirus exposure and HLA in healthy donors (dated by TCRdb to 2015 to 2018). For context, the study as a whole: An earlier analysis of more than 550 of the donors reported about 280 Gb of sequence data and 117 million unique TCR beta sequences obtained from roughly 180 million T cells. Of the roughly 410 genotyped donors, 81% were placed in the genetic ancestry cluster associated with self-reported Caucasian donors. The study combined high-throughput TCR immunosequencing, statistical association of individual TCRs with disease status, and machine learning to predict cytomegalovirus infection status. In a later analysis, previously published TCR beta repertoires from 600 to 850 donors were re-analyzed and high-resolution HLA genotyping was added so that TCR occurrence patterns could be studied. Donor age, sex, ethnicity and CMV serostatus were compiled together with the repertoire data. Roughly 5 DR-DQ haplotypes were treated as single units for association and clustering because of strong linkage in the cohort. All discovery cohort repertoires had been generated on a single sequencing platform. Both class I and class II loci were covered by HLA typing, at four-digit resolution. An earlier analysis of several hundred of the donors applied high-throughput TCR beta sequencing to assess whether each TCR beta V gene segment acted as functional or pseudogenic. The study was designed to test whether signatures of past pathogen exposure could be identified by cataloging public T cell receptors. In addition to the first cohort of roughly 670 subjects, a separate validation cohort of 120 different subjects was used. On average, 235,054 unique TCR beta nucleotide sequences were sequenced per donor among some 420 genotyped donors of the cohort, with roughly 18% of those sequences being non-productive. A later genetic analysis used genome-wide SNP genotypes for about three fifths of the roughly 700 donors, treating that subset as a discovery cohort. Rather than using new phenotypic data, the later analysis identified candidate immune exposures from TCR beta sequences and from how often those sequences occurred across donors. Typing coverage varied by locus: roughly 620-640 donors for A, B, C, DRB1 and DQB1; under 550 for DQA1; over 600 for DPA1; 400 to 480 for DPB1. Using immunosequencing, the study profiled T cell repertoires from roughly 650 subjects and related those repertoires to cytomegalovirus serostatus. An early release that covered about 640 HLA-typed donors contained around 330 gigabases of sequencing data and tens of millions of unique TCR sequences. The study at large found these results: Because some donors lacked HLA typing at each locus, the association tests relied only on the typed subset. Most TCR sequences were observed very rarely across donors, whereas some public TCRs were present in many individuals. The earlier analysis of some 560 of the donors excluded over 15 rarely observed V segments, including chromosome 9 orphons, because counts were too low. A later analysis found that TCR association rates varied across HLA loci, with DRB1 alleles showing the most associated TCRs and HLA-C alleles the fewest. A later genetic analysis reported fewer N-insertions in productive TCRs among donors in an Asian-associated ancestry cluster than the roughly 700-donor mean. A further reported finding was that TCR beta sequences accurately predicted the HLA-A and HLA-B alleles for most subjects in the first cohort. According to a later analysis, parvovirus B19, influenza, CMV and Epstein-Barr virus appeared linked to several top co-occurrence clusters. The authors suggested that the approach could potentially be generalized to other disease states and immunological phenotypes. When HLA alleles, especially DR and DQ, strongly co-occurred, TCR associations were difficult to assign to individual alleles. Sequencing depth was assumed to be roughly uniform across donors in the presence/absence analyses, though that assumption may not hold. Linkage disequilibrium might explain the correlated functional status among segregating V segments, but an unknown experimental factor could not be excluded. A few of the identified cytomegalovirus-associated TCR beta chains were confirmed in vitro to be specific for cytomegalovirus antigens. In the study, 150 to 200 TCR beta chains were listed as associated with cytomegalovirus. In a later genetic analysis, a missense DCLRE1C variant was associated with V-gene and J-gene trimming of TCR beta chains, and the association was replicated in an independent cohort. The sequencing pipeline was judged likely to have produced a cluster of highly shared sequence variants as a technical artifact. In a later analysis, HLA-associated TCR beta chains showed more clonal expansion and lower generation probabilities than non-associated chains that were equally common. A later analysis associated about 16,000 TCR beta sequences with specific HLA alleles at a false discovery rate of 0.05. Some IMGT-functional V segments, including TRBV6-2 and TRBV6-3, could not be distinguished by the 87-base-pair reads and were therefore excluded. In both the original and validation cohorts, the classifier was reported to diagnose cytomegalovirus status with high specificity and sensitivity. According to a later analysis, most CMV-associated TCR beta chains appeared to be HLA-restricted, and the HLA associations seemed to be driven largely by CMV exposure. The only immune exposure information available for the cohort was CMV serostatus. An earlier analysis of some 560 of the donors showed that most TCR beta V segments appeared in productive rearrangements either about 87% or about 30% of the time, which broadly matched IMGT annotations. Only TCR beta chains were sequenced in this cohort, and the absence of alpha or paired-chain data limited detectable features.

V has 4 bases trimmed and J has 9 bases trimmed; junction bases matching no gene number 8. The CDR3 runs 14 amino acids, cysteine and phenylalanine included. Of the read, only the CDR3 DNA is kept; its 42 bases are in frame from base 1. Looking up the germline V gene (reference sequence) yields CDR1 LNHDA and CDR2 SQIVND. Library preparation used the immunoSEQ multiplex PCR assay. For the multiplex PCR, a mixture combining 60 forward primers for TCR Vbeta segments and 13 reverse primers for TCR Jbeta segments was used. The CDR3 region of rearranged TCR beta genes was amplified from genomic DNA with a multiplex PCR assay. On the Illumina HiSeq System, the amplified TCR beta libraries were sequenced as 87-base-pair reads. Turning to the authors' computational methods: A later analysis tallied about 77 million unique TCR beta chains across the 550 to 850 repertoires, and about 12 million of those chains were shared by two or more donors. Raw reads were error-corrected and collapsed into unique sequences with a nearest-neighbor algorithm that merged closely related sequences to remove PCR and sequencing errors. CDR3 sequences were aligned to IMGT reference sequences to assign V, D and J gene segments. For a sequence to be retained, a match of at least six nucleotides to both a V gene segment and a J gene segment was required. Rearrangements were classified as productive when the CDR3 lacked stop codons and remained in frame with V and J, and all other rearrangements were classified as non-productive. Following IMGT convention, CDR3 was defined as the stretch from the second conserved V-encoded cysteine up to the conserved J-encoded phenylalanine. In an earlier analysis of around 640 of the donors, sequences lacking an unambiguous match to a single V gene segment were excluded. An earlier analysis of fewer than 750 of the donors classified V segments as functional when productive rearrangements were above 56.7% and as segregating when the standard deviation between donors was above 5%. To diagnose cytomegalovirus status from the catalog of TCR beta chain sequences, a statistical classification framework was built. V and J gene assignment, in a later analysis, came from comparing TCR nucleotide sequences with IMGT/GENE-DB human TR gene sequences. The TCRdist pipeline was used in a later analysis to assign CDR3 sequences and most-parsimonious VDJ recombination scenarios. In a later analysis, each TCR beta chain was defined by its CDR3 amino acid sequence together with its V-gene family, and reads lacking a unique V-gene family were excluded. To address suspected cross-contamination and a sequencing artifact, a later analysis removed roughly 580 highly shared, low-generation-probability nucleotide sequences. For each public chain, a later analysis derived a clonal expansion index from normalized ranks of inferred template counts within each repertoire. In a later analysis, generation probabilities were computed using a VDJ recombination model fitted to out-of-frame rearrangements, and the results were checked against IGoR. Hypergeometric tests were used in a later analysis to score TCR-TCR, TCR-HLA and TCR-CMV co-occurrence, with a repertoire-size bias correction applied to the TCR pairs. In a later analysis, false discovery rates were estimated by permuting HLA or CMV assignments 20 times. In a later analysis, co-occurring TCRs were grouped using DBSCAN, and TCRdist sequence similarity was added for clustering within HLA-allele-positive subsets. Co-occurrence clustering excluded repertoires with fewer than 30,000 or more than 120,000 public chains, plus five with anomalous nucleotide sharing. TCRdb holds this immuneACCESS table with in-frame rearrangements only. Some clones are missing; in checked studies, unresolved V genes explain under half, and the rest has no known cause. V, J and clone size reflect that table, while D and trimming were determined from the DNA. The sample table records approximately 150,000 clones; almost 85% of these occur just once. Approximately 9.7% of the sample is taken by the ten largest.

On this clone: The clone's antigen remains unknown. No quality values exist for individual bases; no much larger clone is one base distant.

In total, over 600 healthy bone marrow donors made up the cohort. At the time of sampling, every cohort member was nominally healthy, though immune exposures that went unrecorded were likely present. The donor tested CMV seropositive and was one of the 289 seropositive cohort members. Every donor gave a peripheral blood sample, and the peripheral blood mononuclear cells from that sample were used for TCR beta sequencing. Genomic DNA was extracted from the blood cell samples with the Qiagen DNeasy Blood Extraction Kit. The chain was built from TRBV19 and TRBJ2-2; 7 junctional bases match TRBD1. This TCR was recovered from a woman aged 55-70 years in good health and CMV-seropositive. Material: PBMCs. The CDR3 reads as follows: CASSSRDSPRELFF. The sequenced DNA: TGTGCCAGTAGTAGCCGGGACAGTCCCAGGGAGCTGTTTTTT.